This TCR beta chain was identified during a study of blood T cell repertoires in COVID-19. Generated by immunoSEQ multiplex PCR, the TCRdb table keeps only in-frame clones and is missing some. Among 250,000 to 350,000 clones, around 90% were seen once, and the ten largest hold 5% to 7%. Germline CDR1 is MNHEY and CDR2 is SMNVEV (reference sequence). Trimming cost V 2 bases and J 9 bases; bases outside gene matches: 29. The CDR3 consists of 22 residues. This receptor was taken from a man between 18 and 35 years old who had recovered from COVID-19. The source material was peripheral blood. The chain recombines TRBV27 with TRBJ2-1, with 9 positions matching TRBD2. Here the CDR3 DNA reads TGTGCCAGCAGTTTAATATACCCACCCCTCCCCTCTAGCGGGATAGATAACGGTGAGCAGTTCTTC. It yields the protein CASSLIYPPLPSSGIDNGEQFF.